This is a list of T cell receptor beta chains from one sample in a study of cytomegalovirus exposure and HLA in healthy donors. Here immunoSEQ multiplex PCR was the method, and the copy in TCRdb shows in-frame clones only, minus some. The sample consists of 100,000 to 150,000 clones, more than 75% of them appearing once. The sequenced material came from PBMCs. These receptors were taken from a man aged 25-45 years in good health and CMV-seropositive. CDR3s include the opening cysteine and the closing phenylalanine or tryptophan. The D gene is left open where the match is weak. Expanded clones are given a class, and other clones once, few, many or no size at all.

CDR3 protein	CDR3 DNA	V gene	J gene	CDR3 length	clone size	D gene
CAWTGTGTGEQYF	TGTGCCTGGACCGGGACAGGGACGGGCGAGCAGTACTTC	TRBV30	TRBJ2-7	13	.	TRBD1
CASSPVAGTTGELFF	TGTGCCAGCAGCCCCGTCGCAGGGACTACCGGGGAGCTGTTTTTT	TRBV4-2	TRBJ2-2	15	.	.
CASSLVRRTGVGNTIYF	TGTGCCAGCAGCTTGGTTCGACGGACAGGGGTTGGAAACACCATATATTTT	TRBV5-7	TRBJ1-3	17	.	TRBD1
CASSLLSPTQETQYF	TGTGCCAGCAGCTTATTGAGTCCAACCCAAGAGACCCAGTACTTC	TRBV7-6	TRBJ2-5	15	.	.
CASSLRTSGSNEQFF	TGTGCCAGCAGCTTAAGGACTAGCGGGAGTAATGAGCAGTTCTTC	TRBV13	TRBJ2-1	15	.	TRBD2
CASTDWEGEQYF	TGTGCCAGCACGGACTGGGAGGGCGAGCAGTACTTC	TRBV28	TRBJ2-7	12	.	TRBD2
CASSLSGWGQDLTGELFF	TGTGCCAGCAGCTTGAGTGGGTGGGGACAGGACCTCACCGGGGAGCTGTTTTTT	TRBV5-6	TRBJ2-2	18	few	TRBD1
CASSVATRTGDTQYF	TGTGCCAGCAGCGTAGCTACAAGGACAGGAGATACGCAGTATTTT	TRBV9	TRBJ2-3	15	.	TRBD1
CAWSVRQLTGNSNQPQHF	TGTGCCTGGAGTGTAAGGCAGTTAACGGGTAATAGCAATCAGCCCCAGCATTTT	TRBV30	TRBJ1-5	18	.	.
CASSLFSGSFRSYEQYF	TGTGCCAGCAGTTTATTCTCGGGGTCATTTCGTTCCTACGAGCAGTACTTC	TRBV28	TRBJ2-7	17	.	.
CASSWGRERGEQYF	TGTGCCAGCAGCTGGGGCAGGGAACGAGGCGAGCAGTACTTC	TRBV11-1	TRBJ2-7	14	.	.
CASSPGTAYNEQFF	TGTGCCAGCTCACCCGGGACAGCGTACAATGAGCAGTTCTTC	TRBV18	TRBJ2-1	14	once	TRBD1
CASSQFRARNTEAFF	TGTGCCAGCAGCCAATTCAGGGCCCGGAACACTGAAGCTTTCTTT	TRBV14	TRBJ1-1	15	.	.
CASSPHTGAAFF	TGTGCCAGCAGCCCACATACAGGGGCCGCTTTCTTT	TRBV13	TRBJ1-1	12	.	TRBD1
CASSIDRDGTQYF	TGTGCCAGCAGTATAGACAGGGATGGGACCCAGTACTTC	TRBV9	TRBJ2-5	13	.	TRBD1
CASSQVIRGTGELFF	TGTGCCAGCAGCCAAGTGATCAGGGGTACCGGGGAGCTGTTTTTT	TRBV14	TRBJ2-2	15	.	.
CASSLGQGTDTQYF	TGTGCCAGCAGCCTGGGACAGGGCACAGATACGCAGTATTTT	TRBV9	TRBJ2-3	14	few	TRBD1
CASSQDGGNEKLFF	TGTGCCAGCAGCCAAGATGGGGGCAATGAAAAACTGTTTTTT	TRBV14	TRBJ1-4	14	.	.
CASSVGIVGGSLGTQYF	TGTGCCAGCAGCGTAGGCATCGTAGGCGGGAGTCTTGGTACGCAGTATTTT	TRBV9	TRBJ2-3	17	once	TRBD2
CASSPQGGGGFGNTIYF	TGTGCCAGCAGCCCCCAAGGTGGAGGGGGCTTTGGAAACACCATATATTTT	TRBV7-2	TRBJ1-3	17	.	TRBD1
CSVSPSGQGIYEQYF	TGCAGCGTTTCCCCCTCGGGACAGGGGATCTACGAGCAGTACTTC	TRBV29-1	TRBJ2-7	15	.	TRBD1
CATTGTGDGYTF	TGTGCCACGACCGGGACAGGGGATGGCTACACCTTC	TRBV10-3	TRBJ1-2	12	.	TRBD1
CASSVGGTGELFF	TGTGCCAGCAGTGTAGGGGGTACCGGGGAGCTGTTTTTT	TRBV2	TRBJ2-2	13	.	.
CASSFGGASTDTQYF	TGTGCCAGCAGTTTCGGCGGAGCTAGCACAGATACGCAGTATTTT	TRBV27	TRBJ2-3	15	once	.
CASSPRDRGYEQYF	TGTGCCAGCAGCCCTAGAGACAGGGGCTACGAGCAGTACTTC	TRBV5-4	TRBJ2-7	14	.	TRBD1
CASSYGSGYYGYTF	TGTGCCAGCAGTTACGGGAGTGGGTACTATGGCTACACCTTC	TRBV6-5	TRBJ1-2	14	.	.
CASSTEGLNTEAFF	TGTGCCAGCAGTACCGAGGGCCTAAACACTGAAGCTTTCTTT	TRBV6-1	TRBJ1-1	14	.	.
CASSLGGQAKSGYTF	TGTGCCAGCAGCTTAGGGGGACAGGCCAAGAGCGGCTACACCTTC	TRBV7-9	TRBJ1-2	15	.	TRBD1
CASSHRGTNTEAFF	TGCGCCAGCAGCCATAGGGGCACGAACACTGAAGCTTTCTTT	TRBV4-1	TRBJ1-1	14	.	.
CASSIPHPRQPYNYGYTF	TGTGCCAGTAGTATCCCACATCCCCGACAGCCTTATAACTATGGCTACACCTTC	TRBV19	TRBJ1-2	18	.	.
CASSLVGEPQHF	TGTGCCAGCAGCTTAGTAGGGGAACCCCAGCATTTT	TRBV7-9	TRBJ1-5	12	.	.
CASSLAGFNQPQHF	TGTGCCAGCAGTTTAGCCGGGTTCAATCAGCCCCAGCATTTT	TRBV28	TRBJ1-5	14	.	.
CASSPNAGPSYEQYF	TGTGCCAGCAGCCCCAATGCGGGGCCCTCCTACGAGCAGTACTTC	TRBV7-7	TRBJ2-7	15	.	.
CASSSPVAGVGETQYF	TGTGCCAGCAGTTCACCTGTAGCGGGAGTAGGAGAGACCCAGTACTTC	TRBV28	TRBJ2-5	16	.	TRBD2
CATSRGGAGQPQHF	TGTGCCACCAGCAGGGGGGGAGCAGGGCAGCCCCAGCATTTT	TRBV15	TRBJ1-5	14	.	.
CASSSGSRVRGRAAFF	TGTGCCAGCAGTTCTGGATCTCGGGTAAGGGGGCGGGCGGCTTTCTTT	TRBV27	TRBJ1-1	16	.	TRBD1
CASSPQSGGGSEAFF	TGTGCCAGCAGTCCACAATCAGGGGGAGGATCTGAAGCTTTCTTT	TRBV27	TRBJ1-1	15	few	TRBD1
CASSRPGQSYEQYF	TGTGCCAGCAGCCGACCCGGACAATCCTACGAGCAGTACTTC	TRBV5-8	TRBJ2-7	14	.	.
CASINDRVHYGYTF	TGTGCCAGCATCAACGACAGGGTGCACTATGGCTACACCTTC	TRBV28	TRBJ1-2	14	few	TRBD1
CASSKGVAGNTIYF	TGTGCCAGCAGTAAAGGGGTCGCTGGAAACACCATATATTTT	TRBV13	TRBJ1-3	14	.	.
CAIRKNRQGGYGYTF	TGTGCCATCAGAAAAAACAGACAGGGAGGCTATGGCTACACCTTC	TRBV10-3	TRBJ1-2	15	.	TRBD1
CASRGTGRDYGYTF	TGTGCCAGCAGGGGGACAGGAAGAGACTATGGCTACACCTTC	TRBV9	TRBJ1-2	14	few	TRBD1
CARKTGTSTDTQYF	TGTGCCAGGAAGACAGGGACTAGCACAGATACGCAGTATTTT	TRBV2	TRBJ2-3	14	.	.
CASSYGRTIDTQYF	TGTGCCAGCAGCTATGGACGGACAATAGATACGCAGTATTTT	TRBV5-4	TRBJ2-3	14	.	.
CAISESRSRRQGMNEQFF	TGTGCCATCAGTGAGTCGAGATCGAGGAGACAGGGTATGAATGAGCAGTTCTTC	TRBV10-3	TRBJ2-1	18	.	TRBD1
CASSQDLGDTQYF	TGTGCCAGCAGCCAAGATCTCGGAGATACGCAGTATTTT	TRBV4-2	TRBJ2-3	13	few	.
CASSRGLRTGELFF	TGTGCCAGCAGCCGTGGGCTTAGGACCGGGGAGCTGTTTTTT	TRBV5-4	TRBJ2-2	14	.	.
CASTDAGLSNQPQHF	TGTGCCAGCACCGACGCAGGGTTGAGCAATCAGCCCCAGCATTTT	TRBV28	TRBJ1-5	15	.	.
CSVVGGKGLNEQYF	TGCAGCGTTGTGGGAGGGAAGGGGCTAAACGAGCAGTACTTC	TRBV29-1	TRBJ2-7	14	few	TRBD2
CASSETRQGGYTF	TGTGCCAGCAGTGAAACGAGACAGGGTGGCTACACCTTC	TRBV2	TRBJ1-2	13	.	TRBD1
CASSPRSGGYTF	TGTGCCAGCAGCCCTCGTTCGGGTGGCTACACCTTC	TRBV11-2	TRBJ1-2	12	.	.
CASSLDSGANVLTF	TGTGCCAGCAGCTTGGATAGTGGGGCCAACGTCCTGACTTTC	TRBV5-4	TRBJ2-6	14	.	.
CATSTRGVTSTDTQYF	TGTGCCACCTCCACCCGGGGGGTAACTAGCACAGATACGCAGTATTTT	TRBV15	TRBJ2-3	16	.	TRBD2
CASSYNGWQPQHF	TGTGCCAGCAGTTACAACGGGTGGCAGCCCCAGCATTTT	TRBV6-5	TRBJ1-5	13	.	.